The entry that follows covers one T cell receptor (beta chain) sequence. What it recognizes is unknown. Germline V lookup: CDR1 DFQATT, CDR2 SNEGSKA (reference sequence). The CDR3 is 13 residues long. These data are taken from a study of CXCR3-negative and CXCR3-positive naive CD8 T cells. Study findings and constraints: Similar TRBV-TRBJ usage characterized naive CXCR3-negative and CXCR3-positive cells; memory cells differed. TCR strength was inferred from TRB CDR3 properties, while surface CD5 was comparable between naive subsets.

The authors made the TRB cDNA libraries by 5' RACE using UMI labels. For each CDR3 protein, TCRdb gives one entry from its re-call of the 5' RACE reads, without DNA. Its clone listing holds 48,000 or so distinct CDR3 sequences. The receptor's source is a human donor in good health. Some clones in this sample may be carry-over from other donors' samples. V gene TRBV20-1 combines with J gene TRBJ2-7; the D gene TCRdb calls, TRBD1, cannot be checked with no DNA. The specimen was memory CD8+ T cells from blood. This CDR3 is CSARDQGSYEQYF.